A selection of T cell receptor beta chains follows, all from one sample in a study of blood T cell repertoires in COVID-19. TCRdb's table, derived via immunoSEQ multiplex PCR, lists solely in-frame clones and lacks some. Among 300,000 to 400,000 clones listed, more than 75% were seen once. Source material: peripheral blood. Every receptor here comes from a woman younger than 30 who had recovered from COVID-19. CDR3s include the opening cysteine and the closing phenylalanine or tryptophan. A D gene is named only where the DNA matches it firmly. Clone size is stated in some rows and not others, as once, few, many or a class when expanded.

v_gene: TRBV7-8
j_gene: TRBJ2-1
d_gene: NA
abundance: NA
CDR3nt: TGTGCCAGCAGCTTAGGTCCAGCGCGGCATCAGTTCTTC
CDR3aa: CASSLGPARHQFF

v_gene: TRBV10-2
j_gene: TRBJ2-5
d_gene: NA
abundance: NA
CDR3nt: TGCGCCAGCAGTGTAAAAGAGACCCAGTACTTC
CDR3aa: CASSVKETQYF

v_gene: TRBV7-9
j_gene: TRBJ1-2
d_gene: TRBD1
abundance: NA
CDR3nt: TGTGCCAGCAGCTTAGCCCGACAGGGTATTTTTGACTATGGCTACACCTTC
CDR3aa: CASSLARQGIFDYGYTF

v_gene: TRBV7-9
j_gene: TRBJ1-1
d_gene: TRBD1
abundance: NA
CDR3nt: TGTGCCAGCAGCCCTAAGACAGGGGGGTCTGAAGCTTTCTTT
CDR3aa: CASSPKTGGSEAFF

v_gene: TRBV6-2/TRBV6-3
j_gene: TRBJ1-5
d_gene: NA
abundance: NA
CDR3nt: TGTGCCAGCAGTTATTACGGACAGCGCAATCAGCCCCAGCATTTT
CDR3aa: CASSYYGQRNQPQHF

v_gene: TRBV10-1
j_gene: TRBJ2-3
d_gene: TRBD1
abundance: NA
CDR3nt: TGCGCCAGCAGTGCCCGTTCGGGACAGGGGGCTGGAGATACGCAGTATTTT
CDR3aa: CASSARSGQGAGDTQYF

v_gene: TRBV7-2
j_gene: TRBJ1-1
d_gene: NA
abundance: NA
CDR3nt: TGTGCCAGCAGCCCCGGCGGATCCAACACTGAAGCTTTCTTT
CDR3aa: CASSPGGSNTEAFF

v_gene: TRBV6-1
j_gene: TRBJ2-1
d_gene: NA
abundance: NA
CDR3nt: TGTGCCAGCAGTGAAGCTCGGTTGGCTAGTGATCACCACAATGAGCAGTTCTTC
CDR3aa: CASSEARLASDHHNEQFF

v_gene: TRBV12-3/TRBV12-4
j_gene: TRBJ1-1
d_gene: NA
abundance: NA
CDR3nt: TGTGCCAGCCTAGACCGGCGAGGGGCTTTCTTT
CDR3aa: CASLDRRGAFF

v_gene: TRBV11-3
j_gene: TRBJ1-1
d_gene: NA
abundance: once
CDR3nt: TGTGCCAGCAGCTTAATTGTGAAGTCGGGTGAAGCTTTCTTT
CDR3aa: CASSLIVKSGEAFF

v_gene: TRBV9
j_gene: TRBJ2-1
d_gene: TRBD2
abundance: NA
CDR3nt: TGTGCCAGCAGCTTGGGCGGGGGGAGGTGGGACAATGAGCAGTTCTTC
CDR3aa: CASSLGGGRWDNEQFF

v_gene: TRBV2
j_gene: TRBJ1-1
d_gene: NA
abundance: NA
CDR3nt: TGTGCCAGCAGCCATACAGGGAACCCTGAAGCTTTCTTT
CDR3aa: CASSHTGNPEAFF

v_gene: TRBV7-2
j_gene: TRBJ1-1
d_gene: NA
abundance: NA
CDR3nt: TGTGCCAGCAGCTCAGGGACATCCTCCAACGCTTTCTTT
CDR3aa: CASSSGTSSNAFF

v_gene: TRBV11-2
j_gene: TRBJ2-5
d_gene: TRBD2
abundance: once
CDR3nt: TGTGCCAGCAGTCCTAGCGGGAGGGCGGGAGAGACCCAGTACTTC
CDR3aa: CASSPSGRAGETQYF

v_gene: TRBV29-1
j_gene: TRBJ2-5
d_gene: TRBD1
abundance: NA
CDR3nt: TGCAGCGTTGAGGACAGGGGGGTGACCCAGTACTTC
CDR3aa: CSVEDRGVTQYF

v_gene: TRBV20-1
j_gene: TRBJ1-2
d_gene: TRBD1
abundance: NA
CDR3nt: TGCAGTGCTAGTCGACAGGGGCACTATGGCTACACCTTC
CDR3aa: CSASRQGHYGYTF

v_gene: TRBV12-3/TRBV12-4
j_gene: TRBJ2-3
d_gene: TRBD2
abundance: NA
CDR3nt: TGTGCCAGCAGCCTTACTAGCGGAACGCAGTATTTT
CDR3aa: CASSLTSGTQYF

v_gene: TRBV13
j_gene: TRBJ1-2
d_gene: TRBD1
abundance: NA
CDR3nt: TGTGCCAGCAGCTTCTCTTCCATAGGACAGGTTCCCTCCTATGGCTACACCTTC
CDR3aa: CASSFSSIGQVPSYGYTF

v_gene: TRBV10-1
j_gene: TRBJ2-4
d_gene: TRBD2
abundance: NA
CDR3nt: TGCGCCAGCAGTGACGAGGGACTAGCGGGAGCCAAAAACATTCAGTACTTC
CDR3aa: CASSDEGLAGAKNIQYF

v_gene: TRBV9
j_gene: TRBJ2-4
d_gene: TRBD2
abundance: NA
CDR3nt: TGTGCCAGCAGCGGGAGGACTAGCGGGAGTTTAGACATTCAGTACTTC
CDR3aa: CASSGRTSGSLDIQYF

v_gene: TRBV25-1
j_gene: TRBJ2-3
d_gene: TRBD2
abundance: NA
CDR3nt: TGTGCCAGCAGTGAATATCCGGGGGGAGCTGCAGATACGCAGTATTTT
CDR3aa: CASSEYPGGAADTQYF

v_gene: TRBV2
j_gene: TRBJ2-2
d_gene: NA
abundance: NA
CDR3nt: TGTGCCAGCAGTGAAACTACCCTCAGCACGGGGGAGCTGTTTTTT
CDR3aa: CASSETTLSTGELFF

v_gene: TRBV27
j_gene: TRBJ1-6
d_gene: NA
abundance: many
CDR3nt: TGTGCCAGCAGCCAGACTCTTAATTCACCCCTCCACTTT
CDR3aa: CASSQTLNSPLHF

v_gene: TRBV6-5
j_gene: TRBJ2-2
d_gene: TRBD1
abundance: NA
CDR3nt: TGTGCCAGCAGCGGGACAGGGTCGGCCGGGGAGCTGTTTTTT
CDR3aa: CASSGTGSAGELFF

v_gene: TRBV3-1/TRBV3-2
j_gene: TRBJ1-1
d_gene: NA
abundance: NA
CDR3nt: TGTGCCAGCAGCCTCAGGGTGTGGCTTGACACTGAAGCTTTCTTT
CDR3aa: CASSLRVWLDTEAFF

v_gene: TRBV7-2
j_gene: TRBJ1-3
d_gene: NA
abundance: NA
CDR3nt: TGTGCCAGCAGCTTAATGAGGGCTAGTGGAAACACCATATATTTT
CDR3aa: CASSLMRASGNTIYF

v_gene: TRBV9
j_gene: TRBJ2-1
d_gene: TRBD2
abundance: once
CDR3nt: TGTGCCAGCACCCCCGGCGGGAGGGCTTCCTACAATGAGCAGTTCTTC
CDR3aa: CASTPGGRASYNEQFF

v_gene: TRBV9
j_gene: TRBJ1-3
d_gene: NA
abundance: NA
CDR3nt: TGTGCCAGCAGCGTAGAGGTTTCAGGGGATGGAAACACCATATATTTT
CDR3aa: CASSVEVSGDGNTIYF

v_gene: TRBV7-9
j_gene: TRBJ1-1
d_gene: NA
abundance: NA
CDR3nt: TGTGCCAGCAGCTTACTTCGGGGGTACACTGAAGCTTTCTTT
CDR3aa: CASSLLRGYTEAFF

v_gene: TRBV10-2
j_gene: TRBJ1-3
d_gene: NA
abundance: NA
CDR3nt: TGCGCCAGCAGTGAGTCACAGACCTCTGGAAACACCATATATTTT
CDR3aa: CASSESQTSGNTIYF

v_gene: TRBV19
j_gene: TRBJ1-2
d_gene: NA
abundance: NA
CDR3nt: TGTGCCAGTAGTACTAGAGGGAAGGACTATGGCTACACCTTC
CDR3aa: CASSTRGKDYGYTF

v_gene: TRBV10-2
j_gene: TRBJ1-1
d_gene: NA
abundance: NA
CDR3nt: TGCGCCAGCAGTGAGAAAGGGGGAACTGAAGCTTTCTTT
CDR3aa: CASSEKGGTEAFF

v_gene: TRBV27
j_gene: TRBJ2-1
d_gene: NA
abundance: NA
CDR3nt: TGTGCCAGCAGTTCCAACTACAATGAGCAGTTCTTC
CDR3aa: CASSSNYNEQFF

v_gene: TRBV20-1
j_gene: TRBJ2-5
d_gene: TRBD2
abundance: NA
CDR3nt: TGCAGTGCTAGTCCTCCTAGCGGATCACAAGAGACCCAGTACTTC
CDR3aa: CSASPPSGSQETQYF

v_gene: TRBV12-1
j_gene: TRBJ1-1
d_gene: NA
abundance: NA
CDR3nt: TGTGCCAGCAGCTTACAGGGGGCGCATCGTGAAGCTTTCTTT
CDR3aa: CASSLQGAHREAFF

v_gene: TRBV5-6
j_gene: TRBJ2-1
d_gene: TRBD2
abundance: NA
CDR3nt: TGTGCCAGCAGCAGCGGGAGGGCCTTGAAGTTCTTC
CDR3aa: CASSSGRALKFF

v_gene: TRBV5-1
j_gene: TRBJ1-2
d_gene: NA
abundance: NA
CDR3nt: TGCGCCAGCAGCGTCCCCCAGGGAGCTGGGGGCGGCTACACCTTC
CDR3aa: CASSVPQGAGGGYTF

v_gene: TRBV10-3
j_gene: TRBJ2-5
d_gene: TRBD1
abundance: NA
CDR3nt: TGTGCCATCAGTCCGGGACAGGGGGAGACCCAGTACTTC
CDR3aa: CAISPGQGETQYF

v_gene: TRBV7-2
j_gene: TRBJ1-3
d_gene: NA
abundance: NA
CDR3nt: TGTGCCAGCAGCCCTCAGAGGGAGTCGGGTGGAAACACCATATATTTT
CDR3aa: CASSPQRESGGNTIYF

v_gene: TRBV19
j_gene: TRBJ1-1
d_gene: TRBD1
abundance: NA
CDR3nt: TGTGCCAGTAGACAGGGGAGGATGAACACTGAAGCTTTCTTT
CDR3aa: CASRQGRMNTEAFF

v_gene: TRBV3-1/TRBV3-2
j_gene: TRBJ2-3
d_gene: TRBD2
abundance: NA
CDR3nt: TGTGCCAGCAGCCAAGGGCCGGGACTAGCGAGATCAGATACGCAGTATTTT
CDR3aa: CASSQGPGLARSDTQYF

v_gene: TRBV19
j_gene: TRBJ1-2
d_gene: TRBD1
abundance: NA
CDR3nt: TGTGCCAGTAGTATGACCAGGGGGAATGGCTACACCTTC
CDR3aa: CASSMTRGNGYTF

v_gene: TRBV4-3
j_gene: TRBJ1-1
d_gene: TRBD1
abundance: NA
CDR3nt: TGCGCCAGCAGCCATATGACAGGGACCATGAACACTGAAGCTTTCTTT
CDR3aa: CASSHMTGTMNTEAFF

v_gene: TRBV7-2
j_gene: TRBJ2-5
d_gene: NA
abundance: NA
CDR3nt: TGTGCCAGCAGCCTTATAGAAGTGTGGTACCAAGAGACCCAGTACTTC
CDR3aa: CASSLIEVWYQETQYF

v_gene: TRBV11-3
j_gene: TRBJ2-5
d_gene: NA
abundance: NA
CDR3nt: TGTGCCAGCAGCCGAGATTACGGGGAGACCCAGTACTTC
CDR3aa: CASSRDYGETQYF

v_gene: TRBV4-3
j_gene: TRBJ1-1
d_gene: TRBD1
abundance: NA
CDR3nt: TGCGCCAGCAGCCAAGAGCCAGGGGGAGTCGCTGAAGCTTTCTTT
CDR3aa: CASSQEPGGVAEAFF

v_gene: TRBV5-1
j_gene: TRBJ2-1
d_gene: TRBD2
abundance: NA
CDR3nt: TGCGCCAGCAGCTTGGGGTTAGCGGGAGTGGATGAGCAGTTCTTC
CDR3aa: CASSLGLAGVDEQFF

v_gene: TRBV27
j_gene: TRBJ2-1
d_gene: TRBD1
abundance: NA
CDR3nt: TGTGCCAGCACCCCCGGGACAGGGCTTGGGAATGAGCAGTTCTTC
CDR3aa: CASTPGTGLGNEQFF